These 16 T cell receptor beta chains were sequenced from one sample in a study of blood T cell repertoires in COVID-19. Method: immunoSEQ multiplex PCR; TCRdb's copy keeps in-frame clones and lacks some. This table holds a few hundred thousand clones, around 88% found once. Source material: peripheral blood. The receptors derive from a woman aged 45-60 years with acute or convalescent COVID-19.

The chain couples TRBV7-2 to TRBJ2-5, with a possible D match to TRBD2 (5 bases). V lost 2 bases and J lost 6, with 10 bases in between. Germline CDR1 is SGHTA and CDR2 is FQGNSA. This CDR3 has 13 residues. The DNA of the CDR3 is TGTGCCAGCAGCTTATCTAGCAGACAGACCCAGTACTTC. It specifies CASSLSSRQTQYF. Using reference TRBV7-2 and TRBJ2-5 for the parts outside the CDR3, the full variable domain is GAGVSQSPSNKVTEKGKDVELRCDPISGHTALYWYRQSLGQGLEFLIYFQGNSAPDKSGLPSDRFSAERTGGSVSTLTIQRTQQEDSAVYLCASSLSSRQTQYFGPGTRLLVL.

V is TRBV28 and J is TRBJ2-7, with TRBD1 matching 9 bases. Germline lookup yields CDR1 MDHEN and CDR2 SYDVKM. Trimming at V came to 4 bases and at J to 7 bases, leaving 17 bases not matched to a gene. This CDR3 is 17 amino acids long. The CDR3 protein is CASSWGATGGAAREQYF. DNA of the CDR3: TGTGCCAGCAGTTGGGGGGCCACAGGGGGCGCAGCGAGGGAGCAGTACTTC.

The rearrangement links TRBV4-2 to TRBJ1-5; 7 bases are a match to TRBD1. Trimming cost V 4 bases and J 5 bases; bases outside gene matches: 2. CDR3 size: 13 residues. CDR1 LGHNA and CDR2 YNFKEQ come from the germline V gene. The CDR3 bases are TGTGCCAGCAGCCGAGGACAGGATCAGCCCCAGCATTTT. Encoded protein: CASSRGQDQPQHF.

This chain connects TRBV4-1 to TRBJ2-2, with a possible D match to TRBD1 (5 bases). Trimming cost V 0 bases and J 6 bases, with 11 bases left between them. CDR3 length: 15 residues. Germline CDR1 reads MGHRA; CDR2 reads YSYEKL. The CDR3 sequence is CASSQDQGISGELFF. The CDR3 bases are TGCGCCAGCAGCCAAGATCAGGGAATCTCCGGGGAGCTGTTTTTT.

V gene TRBV7-2 combines with J gene TRBJ1-5, with D maybe TRBD1 (6 bases). V lost 1 base and J lost 7, with 17 bases in between. Looked up from germline, CDR1 is SGHTA and CDR2 is FQGNSA. The CDR3 has 16 residues. The CDR3 DNA reads TGTGCCAGCAGCTTAGGGTCGGGGCAGGGGTGGCAGCCCCAGCATTTT. This translates into CASSLGSGQGWQPQHF.

The V gene is TRBV3-1 (or the pseudogene TRBV3-2), the J gene TRBJ1-1; 9 nucleotides align to TRBD1. The CDR3 consists of 15 residues. V trimming: 4 bases; J trimming: 4 bases; junction bases outside the gene matches: 7. The germline V gene has CDR1 LGHDT and CDR2 YNNKEL (reference sequence). CDR3: CASSPLTGGSTEAFF. CDR3 sequence (DNA): TGTGCCAGCAGCCCCCTCACAGGGGGCTCCACTGAAGCTTTCTTT.

This clone has more than one count but fewer than ten. The J gene is TRBJ1-1, the V gene TRBV5-1; 9 nucleotides align to TRBD1. The germline V gene encodes CDR1 SGHRS and CDR2 YFSETQ. The V gene end was trimmed by 4 bases and the J gene end by 4 bases; junction bases not matched to a gene: 2. The CDR3 extends over 13 amino acids. The CDR3 loop is CASSGQGTTEAFF. Here the CDR3 DNA reads TGCGCCAGCAGCGGACAGGGGACCACTGAAGCTTTCTTT.

The genes are TRBV28 and TRBJ2-7; D is possibly TRBD1 (7 bases). Trimming left V 3 bases short and J 2 bases short, with 20 bases between. This CDR3 region has 17 residues. Germline lookup yields CDR1 MDHEN and CDR2 SYDVKM. CDR3 DNA sequence: TGTGCCAGCAGTTTTAGAGGGTGGAGGGGGCAAGCCTACGAGCAGTACTTC. The encoded protein is CASSFRGWRGQAYEQYF.

The chain couples TRBV18 to TRBJ1-1; TRBD1 matches 8 bases. The CDR3 is 14 amino acids. The V and J ends lost 4 bases and 4 bases, in that order; junction bases with no gene match: 5. Germline CDR1 is KGHSH and CDR2 is LQKENI. The chain's CDR3 is CASSLDREGTEAFF. In DNA, the CDR3 is TGTGCCAGCTCACTGGACAGGGAAGGCACTGAAGCTTTCTTT.

The chain recombines TRBV10-3 with TRBJ2-7, with 7 bases identical to TRBD2. CDR1 and CDR2 from the germline V gene are ENHRY and SYGVKD. The CDR3 totals 14 residues. V gave up 4 bases and J gave up 4 bases; unmatched junction bases: 7. CDR3 sequence (DNA): TGTGCCATCAGTGCGGGCGGGAGAGGGTACGAGCAGTACTTC. This gives the protein CAISAGGRGYEQYF.

The chain combines TRBV19 with TRBJ2-2; 10 nucleotides match TRBD2. V trimming: 3 bases; J trimming: 3 bases; junction bases outside the gene matches: 13. The CDR3 is 19 amino acids. Germline V gives CDR1 LNHDA, CDR2 SQIVND (reference sequence). Written as DNA, the CDR3 is TGTGCCAGTAGTATGGCTTGGGCTAGCGGGAGAGACGACACCGGGGAGCTGTTTTTT. Translated, it gives CASSMAWASGRDDTGELFF.

The V and J genes are TRBV2 and TRBJ1-5, with 7 bases fitting TRBD1. Germline V gene sequence: CDR1 SNHLY, CDR2 FYNNEI. This CDR3 has 12 amino acids. J was trimmed by 6 bases and V by 8 bases; bases with no gene match: 4. DNA for the CDR3: TGTGCCAGCCGCAGGGGGAGTCAGCCCCAGCATTTT. Translating gives CASRRGSQPQHF.

This chain joins TRBV5-4 and TRBJ2-5; 9 bases fit TRBD2. The trim removed 0 bases at V and 3 bases at J, leaving 0 bases unmatched. The CDR3 totals 14 residues. The V gene's germline CDR1 is SGHNT and CDR2 YYREEE (reference sequence). The CDR3 nucleotides are TGTGCCAGCAGCTTGGCTAGCGGGAAAGAGACCCAGTACTTC. This codes for CASSLASGKETQYF.

The rearrangement joins TRBV7-9 to TRBJ2-7; 7 positions match TRBD1. The CDR3 consists of 16 residues. Trimming removed 4 bases from V and 1 base from J; junction bases left unmatched: 10. Germline CDR1 is SEHNR and CDR2 is FQNEAQ (reference sequence). The CDR3 loop reads CASSSPRGQPSYEQYF. The CDR3 region has the DNA TGTGCCAGCAGCTCCCCTCGGGGACAGCCTTCCTACGAGCAGTACTTC.

This rearrangement joins TRBV3-1 (or the pseudogene TRBV3-2) to TRBJ1-4, with D perhaps TRBD1 (6 bases). The CDR3 extends over 16 amino acids. The ends were cut back, 2 bases at V and 7 bases at J, with 17 bases in the middle. CDR1 and CDR2 from the germline V gene are LGHDT and YNNKEL (reference sequence). CDR3 sequence: CASSQYRALQPEKLFF. The CDR3, as DNA: TGTGCCAGCAGCCAATACAGGGCCCTACAACCTGAAAAACTGTTTTTT.

In this sample, this clone turned up a few times. This rearrangement joins TRBV7-2 to TRBJ1-2, with 7 bases aligning to TRBD1. The CDR3 has 14 amino acids. Germline lookup yields CDR1 SGHTA and CDR2 FQGNSA. Trimming cost V 4 bases and J 8 bases; bases outside gene matches: 10. The CDR3 sequence: CASSWTTGVGGYTF. CDR3 bases: TGTGCCAGCAGCTGGACTACAGGGGTAGGGGGCTACACCTTC.